Following are 10 T cell receptor beta chains from one sample sequenced in a study of shared clonotypes between healthy human individuals. Some clones are missing from TCRdb's copy, which holds only in-frame ones; the method was immunoSEQ multiplex PCR. The table lists some 2 million clones, around 96% of them singletons. CD45RO-negative CD8 cells positively selected for CCR7 made up the naive population, which excluded terminally differentiated effector memory CD45RA+ cells. Sequencing input: naive CD8+ T cells sorted from blood. All receptors derive from a man between 18 and 35 years old in good health.

This rearrangement joins TRBV18 to TRBJ2-5; 7 bases are shared with TRBD1. The J call may be in error: the DNA end matches TRBJ2-7 better. Per germline, CDR1 KGHSH and CDR2 LQKENI. CDR3 length: 20 amino acids. CDR3 DNA: TGTGCCAGCTCACACCTCGACAGGGCGGTTGGAGGTGGATTGGAGGACGAGCAGTACTTC. This codes for CASSHLDRAVGGGLEDEQYF.

CDR3: CASSLALANTSTDTQYF. CDR3 in DNA: TGCGCCAGCAGCTTGGCTCTAGCGAACACTAGCACAGATACGCAGTATTTT. The chain has TRBV5-1 and TRBJ2-3; D perhaps matches TRBD2 (6 bases). V lost 0 bases, J lost 0 bases, and 14 bases lay in between. The CDR3 runs 17 residues. Germline assignment: CDR1 SGHRS and CDR2 YFSETQ.

V and J are TRBV13 and TRBJ2-7, with a weak D call TRBD1 (5 bases). The germline V and J ends were trimmed by 3 bases and 5 bases, with 14 bases remaining between them. The CDR3 runs to 14 residues. The germline V gene encodes CDR1 PRHDT and CDR2 FYEKMQ (reference sequence). The CDR3 region has the DNA TGTGCCAGCAGCTTCGGGCAGGGAACCAACGAGCAGTACTTC. Translated: CASSFGQGTNEQYF.

V is TRBV4-3 and J is TRBJ2-7; D is perhaps TRBD1 (5 bases). The CDR3 loop spans 14 amino acids. Trimming left V 1 base short and J 0 bases short, with 7 bases between. From germline, CDR1 is LGHNA and CDR2 YSLEER. This CDR3 reads CASSQGQYSYEQYF. The CDR3 DNA sequence: TGCGCCAGCAGCCAAGGACAGTACTCCTACGAGCAGTACTTC.

The CDR3 bases are TGTGCCAGCTCACCACCTTACTTGACACACGATGAGCAGTTCTTC. Amino acids: CASSPPYLTHDEQFF. The chain links TRBV18 to TRBJ2-1; no reliable D call. Trimming stripped 0 bases from V and 8 bases from J, with 14 bases between. CDR3 size: 15 residues. Germline values: CDR1 KGHSH, CDR2 LQKENI.

The chain carries TRBV9 and TRBJ2-7; D may be TRBD1 (5 bases). CDR3 length equals 13 residues. Germline CDR1 is SGDLS and CDR2 is YYNGEE. Trimming shortened V by 2 bases and J by 3 bases, and 9 bases separated the two germline ends. CDR3 sequence: CASSVRVNYEQYF. For the CDR3, the DNA is TGTGCCAGCAGCGTCAGGGTAAACTACGAGCAGTACTTC.

The chain joins TRBV19 to TRBJ1-6; no clear D. This CDR3 contains 14 residues. The germline V gene has CDR1 LNHDA and CDR2 SQIVND (reference sequence). Trimming left V 5 bases short and J 2 bases short, with 7 bases between. The CDR3 loop is CASSGDPYNSPLHF. CDR3 nucleotide sequence: TGTGCCAGTAGTGGGGATCCCTATAATTCACCCCTCCACTTT.

This chain connects TRBV13 to TRBJ2-7; D is ambiguous. The CDR3 loop spans 16 amino acids. Deletions cut 2 bases from V and 2 bases from J, with 16 bases between. CDR1 and CDR2 (germline): PRHDT, FYEKMQ (reference sequence). CDR3 nucleotide sequence: TGTGCCAGCAGCTTATCTACGACAAATTCACCCTACGAGCAGTACTTC. Amino acid sequence: CASSLSTTNSPYEQYF.

The chain has TRBV28 and TRBJ1-5, with D maybe TRBD1 (5 bases). CDR3 length equals 14 residues. Germline V gene data show CDR1 as MDHEN and CDR2 as SYDVKM. Trimming cost V 9 bases and J 5 bases, with 17 bases left between them. CDR3 residues: CASREAGVHQPQHF. CDR3 nucleotides: TGTGCCAGTAGGGAGGCGGGGGTCCATCAGCCCCAGCATTTT.

This CDR3 is CASSLGWVGGNEKLFF. The CDR3 coding sequence is TGTGCCAGCAGCCTTGGATGGGTCGGAGGAAATGAAAAACTGTTTTTT. This chain connects TRBV7-2 to TRBJ1-4; D is undetermined. Trimming removed 5 bases at V and 5 bases at J, with 18 bases between. In germline, CDR1 is SGHTA, CDR2 FQGNSA. The CDR3 length is 16 residues.